This T cell receptor (beta chain) was identified during a study of CD8 T cells in ankylosing spondylitis. Scientists made TCR beta libraries using quantitative 5'-RACE with molecular barcodes. Using its own MiXCR run on the 5' RACE reads, TCRdb lists one record per CDR3 protein. The top ten clones hold roughly 23% of a sample with 200,000 to 250,000 distinct CDR3 sequences, roughly a tenth of them seen once. This CDR3 has 13 amino acids. The germline V gene encodes CDR1 SEHNR and CDR2 FQNEAQ (reference sequence). Trimming took 5 bases from V and 4 from J, leaving 12 bases between them. Sample: blood, either unsorted or a sorted T cell fraction (not recorded which). The chain is built from TRBV7-9 and TRBJ2-7; a possible D gene is TRBD1 (5 bases). The sequence was collected from a male donor with ankylosing spondylitis or in good health (not recorded which). CDR3 sequence (DNA): TGTGCCAGCAGCCCGTCTAGGGGTTACGAGCAGTACTTC. Its translation is CASSPSRGYEQYF.